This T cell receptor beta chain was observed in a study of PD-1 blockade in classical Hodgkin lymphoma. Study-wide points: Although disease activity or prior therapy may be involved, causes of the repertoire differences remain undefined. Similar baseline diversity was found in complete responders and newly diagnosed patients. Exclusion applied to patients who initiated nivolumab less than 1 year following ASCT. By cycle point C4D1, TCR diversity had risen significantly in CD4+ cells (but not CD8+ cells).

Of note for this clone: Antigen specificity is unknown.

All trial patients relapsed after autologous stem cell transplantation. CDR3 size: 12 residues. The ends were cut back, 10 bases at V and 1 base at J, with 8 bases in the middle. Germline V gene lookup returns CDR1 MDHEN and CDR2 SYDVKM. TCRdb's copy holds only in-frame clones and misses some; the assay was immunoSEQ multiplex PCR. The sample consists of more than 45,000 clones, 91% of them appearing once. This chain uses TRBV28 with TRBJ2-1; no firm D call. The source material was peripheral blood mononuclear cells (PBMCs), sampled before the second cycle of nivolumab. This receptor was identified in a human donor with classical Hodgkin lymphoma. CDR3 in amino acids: CATDDSYNEQFF. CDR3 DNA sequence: TGTGCCACCGACGATTCCTACAATGAGCAGTTCTTC.